The text below deals with one T cell receptor (beta chain). The data were obtained in a study of cytomegalovirus exposure and HLA in healthy donors. The PCR made use of 60 Vbeta and 13 Jbeta primers. The repertoire was sequenced with immunoSEQ multiplex PCR; TCRdb's copy has only in-frame clones and lacks some. The sample holds roughly 88,000 clones; more than 75% are singletons and the top ten take around 5%. The sample comprised PBMCs. This receptor was identified in a man aged 30 to 39 in good health and CMV-seropositive.

The CDR3 loop reads CASGQCYEQYF. CDR3 coding DNA: TGTGCCAGCGGGCAGTGCTACGAGCAGTACTTC. The chain links TRBV6-4 to TRBJ2-7; unclear D gene. The V gene's germline CDR1 is MRHNA and CDR2 SNTAGT. V dropped 8 bases and J dropped 3 bases, with 8 bases sitting between them. The CDR3 is made up of 11 amino acids.